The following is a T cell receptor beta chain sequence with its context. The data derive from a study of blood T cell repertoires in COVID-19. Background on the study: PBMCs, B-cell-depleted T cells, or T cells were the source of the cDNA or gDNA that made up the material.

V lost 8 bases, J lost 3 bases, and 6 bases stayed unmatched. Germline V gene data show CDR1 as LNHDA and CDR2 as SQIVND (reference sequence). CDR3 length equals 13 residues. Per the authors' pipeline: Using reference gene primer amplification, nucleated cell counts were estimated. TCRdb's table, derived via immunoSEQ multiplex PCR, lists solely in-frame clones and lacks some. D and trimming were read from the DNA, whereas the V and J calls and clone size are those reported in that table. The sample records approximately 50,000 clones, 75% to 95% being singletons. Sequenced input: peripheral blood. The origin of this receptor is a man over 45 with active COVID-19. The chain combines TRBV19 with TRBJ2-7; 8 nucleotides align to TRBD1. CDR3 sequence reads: CASAPGQGYEQYF. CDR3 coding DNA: TGTGCCAGTGCACCCGGACAGGGCTACGAGCAGTACTTC.